These 21 T cell receptor beta chains share one sample of origin, sequenced in a study of tumor-infiltrating lymphocytes in oesophageal squamous cell carcinoma. TCRdb recomputed calls from the PCR reads with MiXCR, one row per CDR3 protein. The sample shows about 7,200 distinct CDR3 sequences, about a sixth of them seen only once. Sequenced material: blood. These receptors were obtained from a male donor with esophageal squamous cell carcinoma.

The sample holds many counts of this clonotype. This rearrangement joins TRBV5-6 to TRBJ1-1; D possibly corresponds to TRBD1 (5 bases). The CDR3 consists of 18 residues. V gave up 4 bases and J gave up 2 bases, with 24 bases separating them. CDR1 and CDR2 from the germline V gene are SGHDT and YYEEEE. CDR3 sequence reads: CASSRYRDDKKSNTEAFF. CDR3 nucleotides: TGTGCCAGCAGCCGTTACCGGGACGACAAAAAATCAAACACTGAAGCTTTCTTT.

This clonotype was detected only a few times. The V and J genes are TRBV7-2 and TRBJ2-5; D remains unclear. Trimming removed 5 bases from V and 7 bases from J, with 11 bases in between. The CDR3 loop spans 12 amino acids. CDR1 and CDR2 (germline): SGHTA, FQGNSA. CDR3 in DNA: TGTGCCAGCAGCGCCCTTCCAGTGACCCAGTACTTC. Encoded protein: CASSALPVTQYF.

This clonotype was recorded a few times. The rearrangement links TRBV5-1 to TRBJ2-5, with 8 bases identical to TRBD1. The germline V gene has CDR1 SGHRS and CDR2 YFSETQ. Unmatched junction bases numbered 10, after V lost 4 bases and J lost 5 bases. The CDR3 spans 15 residues. CDR3 nucleotides: TGCGCCAGCAGCCCCGCCCGACAGGGGCGGGAGACCCAGTACTTC. Amino acid sequence: CASSPARQGRETQYF. Drawing the rest from reference TRBV5-1 and TRBJ2-5, the complete variable domain is KAGVTQTPRYLIKTRGQQVTLSCSPISGHRSVSWYQQTPGQGLQFLFEYFSETQRNKGNFPGRFSGRQFSNSRSEMNVSTLELGDSALYLCASSPARQGRETQYFGPGTRLLVL.

To note about this clonotype: At one end, the junction sequence differs from germline, possibly due to a read error. The chain has TRBV5-4 and TRBJ2-5; 7 positions match TRBD1. This CDR3 has 15 residues. Germline CDR1 is SGHNT and CDR2 is YYREEE (reference sequence). The CDR3 protein is CASSPEAGGRSPLHF. CDR3 nucleotide sequence: TGTGCCAGCAGCCCGGAGGCAGGGGGTCGATCACCCCTCCACTTC.

This clonotype was detected ten times or more. The rearrangement links TRBV7-9 to TRBJ1-2; D unresolved. This CDR3 is 12 amino acids long. CDR1 is SEHNR and CDR2 is FQNEAQ in the germline V gene (reference sequence). V lost 6 bases to trimming and J lost 5 bases, with 10 bases between them. The CDR3 DNA follows: TGTGCCAGCAGTCCTCAGCCTTATGGCTACACCTTC. This codes for CASSPQPYGYTF.

This clonotype was seen many times. The chain has TRBV5-1 and TRBJ2-2, with 7 bases identical to TRBD1. CDR1 is SGHRS, CDR2 YFSETQ, per germline. There are 14 residues in the CDR3. V lost 0 bases to trimming and J lost 7 bases; unmatched junction nucleotides: 3. The DNA of the CDR3 is TGCGCCAGCAGCTTGGAGGGGGCAAGCGGGGAGCTGTTTTTT. Its translation: CASSLEGASGELFF.

V usage is TRBV19 and J usage is TRBJ2-5, with D possibly being TRBD1 (6 bases). The CDR3 length is 13 residues. V was clipped by 2 bases and J by 6 bases, with 10 bases between them. The V gene's germline CDR1 is LNHDA and CDR2 SQIVND (reference sequence). CDR3 region: CASSILQGKTQYF. The CDR3 nucleotides read TGTGCCAGTAGTATACTACAGGGAAAGACCCAGTACTTC.

This clonotype appeared many times. The chain uses TRBV24-1 and TRBJ1-2; D possibly corresponds to TRBD1 (5 bases). Germline V gene lookup returns CDR1 KGHDR and CDR2 SFDVKD. This CDR3 contains 14 residues. V lost 5 bases to trimming and J lost 5 bases, with 14 bases between them. The CDR3 spells CATSGGDRAYGYTF. The DNA for the CDR3 is TGTGCCACCAGTGGGGGGGACCGAGCTTATGGCTACACCTTC.

This clonotype is large. The CDR3 region is CASSLLSGGAETQYF. CDR3 nucleotide sequence: TGTGCCAGCAGCTTACTTAGCGGGGGGGCGGAGACCCAGTACTTC. V usage is TRBV7-8 and J usage is TRBJ2-5, with 11 bases fitting TRBD2. This CDR3 spans 15 amino acids. Germline CDR1 reads SGHVS; CDR2 reads FQNEAQ. Germline trimming cut 2 bases from V and 5 bases from J; bases unmatched to any gene: 4.

In this sample, this clonotype turned up many times. The chain joins TRBV11-2 to TRBJ2-3; D is possibly TRBD1 (6 bases). From germline, CDR1 is SGHAT and CDR2 FQNNGV. There are 13 residues in the CDR3. Trimming took off 4 bases at V and 6 bases at J, with 11 bases between the two ends. CDR3 DNA sequence: TGTGCCAGCAGCTCGTTGAGGGGGGATACGCAGTATTTT. Its translation: CASSSLRGDTQYF.

By share of the sample, this clonotype is medium-sized (0.01 to 0.1%). This rearrangement joins TRBV24-1 to TRBJ2-1; the match to TRBD2 covers 7 bases. The germline CDR1 and CDR2 sequences are KGHDR and SFDVKD. V was clipped by 9 bases and J by 0 bases; unmatched bases: 13. The length of the CDR3 is 17 residues. The CDR3 nucleotides are TGTGCCACCTCCCCCCACAGCGGGGCAAGCTCCTACAATGAGCAGTTCTTC. Amino acids: CATSPHSGASSYNEQFF.

This clonotype was picked up a small number of times. Since a much larger clone is just one base distant, this may be a read error. V usage is TRBV11-2 and J usage is TRBJ2-5, with 10 nucleotides matching TRBD2. The CDR3 runs 16 residues. Germline loops: CDR1 SGHAT, CDR2 FQNNGV. Trimming cost V 6 bases and J 11 bases; bases outside gene matches: 18. CDR3 residues: CASRPTGTSVYNEQYF. CDR3 in DNA: TGTGCCAGCAGGCCTACCGGGACTAGCGTATACAATGAGCAGTACTTC.

This clonotype was counted ten times or more. This sequence joins TRBV6-1 and TRBJ1-3; 7 nucleotides align to TRBD1. With V trimmed by 7 bases and J by 2 bases, 2 bases remained unmatched. The CDR3 runs 13 residues. The germline V gene encodes CDR1 MNHNS and CDR2 SASEGT. In nucleotides, the CDR3 is TGTGCCAGCATAGACAGGGCTGGAAACACCATATATTTT. Protein sequence: CASIDRAGNTIYF.

On this clonotype: Since a much larger clone is just one base distant, this may be a read error. The chain combines TRBV5-6 with TRBJ2-4; no firm D call. The J call may be in error: the DNA end matches TRBJ2-1 better. CDR1 SGHDT and CDR2 YYEEEE come from the germline V gene. CDR3 size: 15 residues. CDR3: CASSLELGATYEQFF. CDR3 bases: TGTGCCAGCAGCTTGGAGCTGGGTGCAACCTACGAGCAGTTCTTC.

Details on this clonotype: A read error may be the cause here, since a much bigger clone is one base away. The chain has TRBV5-3 and TRBJ2-5; 8 bases are shared with TRBD2. The J call is doubtful: the DNA matches TRBJ2-1 better. TRBV5-3 is assigned to the ORF class and has an uncertain function. The length of the CDR3 is 16 residues. This CDR3 reads CASSLGRVAGTYEQFF. The CDR3 nucleotides read TGTGCCAGCAGCTTGGGGAGGGTAGCGGGAACCTACGAGCAGTTCTTC.

This clonotype has a single count. The J gene is TRBJ1-1, the V gene TRBV4-3, with D unresolved. Trimming stripped 1 base from V and 6 bases from J, with 6 bases between. The CDR3 loop spans 12 amino acids. Germline V gene data show CDR1 as LGHNA and CDR2 as YSLEER. This chain's CDR3 is CASSQVGSEAFF. The CDR3 nucleotides are TGCGCCAGCAGCCAAGTAGGGTCTGAAGCTTTCTTT.

The chain has TRBV6-2 or TRBV6-3 and TRBJ1-3; 11 nucleotides match TRBD1. This CDR3 is built from 15 residues. Germline V gives CDR1 MNHEY, CDR2 SVGEGT. The junction had 1 base not matched to a gene; V was cut back by 6 bases and J by 0 bases. The chain's CDR3 is CASRGTGGSGNTIYF. CDR3 nucleotide sequence: TGTGCCAGCAGGGGGACAGGGGGCTCTGGAAACACCATATATTTT.

There are a few counts of this clonotype. The chain couples TRBV2 to TRBJ1-5; D is uncertain. This CDR3 has 18 amino acids. V was shortened by 6 bases and J by 0 bases, with 21 bases between the two germline ends. Germline CDR1 is SNHLY and CDR2 is FYNNEI. DNA for the CDR3: TGTGCCAGCAGGGACCGTATTAGCGGTCGGATTAGCAATCAGCCCCAGCATTTT. Translating it yields CASRDRISGRISNQPQHF.

By share, this clonotype counts as medium-sized. This chain uses TRBV12-3 or TRBV12-4 with TRBJ1-1; 8 bases are shared with TRBD1. The CDR3 is made up of 13 amino acids. Unmatched junction bases numbered 5, after V lost 10 bases and J lost 1 base. The DNA of the CDR3 is TGTGCCACCAGACAGGGGAAGAACACTGAAGCTTTCTTT. Protein: CATRQGKNTEAFF.

Worth noting for this clonotype: The conserved closing phenylalanine or tryptophan is absent in this CDR3, likely reflecting a read error. The limits of the CDR3 on the DNA are not certain, so only TCRdb's listed CDR3 is given. The chain is built from TRBV7-6 and TRBJ2-6; TRBD2 reflects the table's D call only, with no check against the DNA. Germline assignment: CDR1 SGHVS and CDR2 FNYEAQ. Termini included, the CDR3 measures 10 amino acids. The CDR3: CASSSLKGLA.

This clonotype was picked up many times. The chain combines TRBV6-2 or TRBV6-3 with TRBJ2-7, with D possibly matching TRBD2 (6 bases). Trimming shortened V by 4 bases and J by 4 bases, and 17 bases separated the two germline ends. This CDR3 region has 15 residues. Germline-derived CDR1 and CDR2 are MNHEY and SVGEGT. CDR3 protein: CASSSAGRLVYEQYF. In DNA, the CDR3 is TGTGCCAGCAGTTCCGCGGGACGTCTCGTATACGAGCAGTACTTC.